The 25 T cell receptor beta chains below come from one sample, sequenced in a study of blood T cell repertoires in COVID-19. Assay: immunoSEQ multiplex PCR; the TCRdb copy retains only in-frame clones and omits some. The table includes about 180,000 clones, around 80% detected once. Sequences were obtained from PBMCs or T cells enriched from blood (not recorded which). The receptors stem from a man aged 55 to 70 who had been exposed to COVID-19.

V usage is TRBV9 and J usage is TRBJ2-7, with 9 bases fitting TRBD1. Germline assignment: CDR1 SGDLS and CDR2 YYNGEE. V trimming: 4 bases; J trimming: 2 bases; junction bases outside the gene matches: 10. The CDR3 length is 16 residues. The CDR3 loop is CASSPTGGSGAYEQYF. DNA for the CDR3: TGTGCCAGCAGCCCGACAGGGGGTTCGGGGGCCTACGAGCAGTACTTC.

The chain joins TRBV5-1 to TRBJ2-2; the match to TRBD2 covers 9 bases. This CDR3 is built from 15 residues. Germline CDR1 reads SGHRS; CDR2 reads YFSETQ. V dropped 7 bases and J dropped 1; count of bases not matched to a gene: 5. CDR3 in amino acids: CASAGSGRNTGELFF. CDR3 sequence (DNA): TGCGCCAGCGCTGGTAGCGGGAGGAACACCGGGGAGCTGTTTTTT.

This clone was detected only a few times. A read error may produce the germline difference seen at one junction end. The chain is built from TRBV23-1 and TRBJ2-7; D is perhaps TRBD2 (5 bases). TRBV23-1 is sorted into the ORF group, with uncertain function. This CDR3 is 10 amino acids long. This chain's CDR3 is CASSHYWTGF. CDR3 in DNA: TGCGCCAGCAGTCACTATTGGACGGGATTC.

The chain employs TRBV27 and TRBJ1-2; D is uncertain. This CDR3 has 13 amino acids. The V and J ends lost 4 bases and 4 bases respectively, with 10 bases between them. In germline, CDR1 is MNHEY, CDR2 SMNVEV (reference sequence). The CDR3 DNA is TGTGCCAGCAGTTCCCGCAGGATCTATGGCTACACCTTC. As protein: CASSSRRIYGYTF.

This clone was observed a handful of times. This sequence joins TRBV28 and TRBJ1-3; D is possibly TRBD1 (6 bases). Trimming pared 4 bases from V and 2 bases from J, leaving 9 bases between. CDR3 length: 14 amino acids. Germline values: CDR1 MDHEN, CDR2 SYDVKM. The CDR3 DNA follows: TGTGCCAGCAGTTGGTACAGGGCTGGAAACACCATATATTTT. It is translated as CASSWYRAGNTIYF.

This rearrangement joins TRBV28 to TRBJ1-3, with 11 bases matching TRBD1. V shed 10 bases and J 4 bases; nucleotides not matched to a gene: 12. The V gene's germline CDR1 is MDHEN and CDR2 SYDVKM. The CDR3 length is 16 residues. In DNA, the CDR3 is TGTGCCACCCACTCGGGACAGGGGGTTCCGGGAAACACCATATATTTT. Protein: CATHSGQGVPGNTIYF.

J is TRBJ2-2 and V is TRBV6-1, with D tentatively TRBD1 (6 bases). V lost 3 bases, J lost 8 bases, and 10 bases lay in between. Germline values: CDR1 MNHNS, CDR2 SASEGT. The CDR3 spans 13 residues. The CDR3, as DNA: TGTGCCAGCAGTGACCGGACAGCAGGGGAGCTGTTTTTT. It is translated as CASSDRTAGELFF.

J is TRBJ1-1 and V is TRBV5-5, with a possible D match to TRBD1 (6 bases). V was pared by 3 bases and J by 4 bases, with 22 bases between. The CDR3 is made up of 17 amino acids. Germline CDR1 SGHKS, CDR2 YYEKEE (reference sequence). The chain's CDR3 is CASSSTPTGYVGTEAFF. CDR3 coding DNA: TGTGCCAGCAGCTCGACCCCAACAGGGTACGTCGGCACTGAAGCTTTCTTT.

The chain joins TRBV11-2 to TRBJ1-6; D may be TRBD1 (5 bases). This CDR3 spans 15 amino acids. V gave up 6 bases and J gave up 5 bases, with 14 bases separating them. In germline, CDR1 is SGHAT, CDR2 FQNNGV. The CDR3: CASSQGSRNNSPLHF. In nucleotides, the CDR3 is TGTGCCAGCAGTCAGGGCTCCCGGAATAATTCACCCCTCCACTTT.

The J gene is TRBJ2-5, the V gene TRBV28, with a tentative D call TRBD1 (6 bases). Germline V gene data show CDR1 as MDHEN and CDR2 as SYDVKM. Trimming shortened V by 9 bases and J by 5 bases, and 16 bases separated the two germline ends. The CDR3 length is 13 residues. The CDR3 sequence is CARGARRGETQYF. The CDR3 nucleotides read TGTGCCAGAGGGGCCCGTAGGGGGGAGACCCAGTACTTC. Full variable domain (remainder filled in from reference TRBV28 and TRBJ2-5): DVKVTQSSRYLVKRTGEKVFLECVQDMDHENMFWYRQDPGLGLRLIYFSYDVKMKEKGDIPEGYSVSREKKERFSLILESASTNQTSMYLCARGARRGETQYFGPGTRLLVL.

This clone was detected a few times. Other DNA sequences in this specimen translate into the identical CDR3. The V call is TRBV6-5, the J call TRBJ2-2, with no clear D. The CDR3 length is 12 residues. Germline values: CDR1 MNHEY, CDR2 SVGAGI. Between the trimmed V and J ends, which lost 0 bases and 6 bases, there was a span of 2 bases. CDR3 sequence: CASSYSAGELFF. CDR3 DNA: TGTGCCAGCAGTTACTCCGCCGGGGAGCTGTTTTTT.

The CDR3 sequence: CANTRRVQETQYF. Written as DNA, the CDR3 is TGTGCCAATACCCGCAGGGTCCAAGAGACCCAGTACTTC. This rearrangement joins TRBV2 to TRBJ2-5; TRBD1 is a possible D gene (5 bases). Trimming removed 10 bases from V and 1 base from J, with 13 bases in between. Germline V gives CDR1 SNHLY, CDR2 FYNNEI. CDR3 length: 13 amino acids. The full variable domain, completed using reference TRBV2 and TRBJ2-5, is EPEVTQTPSHQVTQMGQEVILRCVPISNHLYFYWYRQILGQKVEFLVSFYNNEISEKSEIFDDQFSVERPDGSNFTLKIRSTKLEDSAMYFCANTRRVQETQYFGPGTRLLVL.

The chain is built from TRBV19 and TRBJ2-2; 12 bases are shared with TRBD2. The V and J ends lost 9 bases and 3 bases, in that order; junction bases with no gene match: 14. The CDR3 is 18 residues long. Per germline, CDR1 LNHDA and CDR2 SQIVND (reference sequence). Here the CDR3 DNA reads TGTGCCAGCAGGCCAGTAGGACTAGCGGGGACCTACACCGGGGAGCTGTTTTTT. This encodes CASRPVGLAGTYTGELFF.

Concerning this clone itself: With a much larger clone just one base away, this may be a read error. The CDR3: CASSVGLAGTDTQYF. DNA for the CDR3: TGTGCCAGCAGCGTAGGACTAGCGGGCACAGATACGCAGTATTTT. This chain uses TRBV9 with TRBJ2-3, with 9 nucleotides matching TRBD2. CDR1 and CDR2 from the germline V gene are SGDLS and YYNGEE. CDR3 length: 15 amino acids. J gave up 1 base and V 0 bases, and 0 bases lay outside the gene matches.

The V and J genes are TRBV10-3 and TRBJ2-7; D remains unclear. Trimming removed 8 bases at V and 2 bases at J, with 13 bases between. The CDR3 loop spans 13 amino acids. In germline, CDR1 is ENHRY, CDR2 SYGVKD. CDR3 loop: CAIRSISPYEQYF. The CDR3 coding sequence is TGTGCCATCCGCAGTATTTCTCCCTACGAGCAGTACTTC.

The gene calls are TRBV10-3 and TRBJ2-1; 8 nucleotides align to TRBD1. The germline V gene encodes CDR1 ENHRY and CDR2 SYGVKD. This CDR3 has 16 amino acids. The J segment lost 1 base and the V segment lost 0 bases, leaving 2 bases of the junction unmatched. CDR3 bases: TGTGCCATCAGTGAGTCGTGGACAGGGTCCTACAATGAGCAGTTCTTC. It specifies CAISESWTGSYNEQFF.

A few counts support this clone. The rearrangement uses TRBV28 and TRBJ1-1; tentatively, D is TRBD1 (6 bases). Germline V gene data show CDR1 as MDHEN and CDR2 as SYDVKM. The length of the CDR3 is 14 residues. The V end lost 3 bases, the J end lost 2 bases, and 10 bases lay between the germline ends. The CDR3 protein is CASSLWGPNTEAFF. CDR3 bases: TGTGCCAGCAGTTTGTGGGGGCCTAACACTGAAGCTTTCTTT.

The table lists this clone with a count of one. The chain carries TRBV29-1 and TRBJ2-5; TRBD1 matches 8 bases. CDR3 size: 14 residues. The germline V gene has CDR1 SQVTM and CDR2 ANQGSEA. Trimming at V came to 5 bases and at J to 3 bases, leaving 8 bases not matched to a gene. The CDR3 DNA sequence: TGCAGCGTTCGGACAGGGAAGAGGAAAGAGACCCAGTACTTC. Encoded protein: CSVRTGKRKETQYF.

The chain combines TRBV14 with TRBJ2-3, with 11 bases that match TRBD2. From germline, CDR1 is SGHDN and CDR2 FVKESK. V shed 0 bases, J shed 4 bases, and the junction held 9 bases outside the gene matches. The CDR3 sequence is 18 residues long. The CDR3 DNA reads as TGTGCCAGCAGCCAAGATCGAAGGGGACTAGCGGTGCCAGATACGCAGTATTTT. This gives the protein CASSQDRRGLAVPDTQYF.

This chain uses TRBV19 with TRBJ1-5, with TRBD1 as a possible D gene (6 bases). CDR3 length equals 15 residues. Germline CDR1 is LNHDA and CDR2 is SQIVND (reference sequence). V lost 1 base, J lost 1 base, and 8 bases lay in between. The CDR3 loop is CASSIAGASNQPQHF. The CDR3 coding sequence is TGTGCCAGTAGTATAGCAGGGGCGAGCAATCAGCCCCAGCATTTT.

The V and J genes are TRBV2 and TRBJ2-3, with unresolved D. Germline CDR1 reads SNHLY; CDR2 reads FYNNEI. The CDR3 extends over 14 amino acids. The V gene lost 6 bases and the J gene lost 5 bases, with 15 bases spanning the gap. CDR3 DNA: TGTGCCAGCAGGGGCCAGGTCCCCCTAGATACGCAGTATTTT. Residues: CASRGQVPLDTQYF.

Concerning this clone itself: At one of its ends the junction is not consistent with the germline gene, which may arise from a read error. The chain links TRBV2 to TRBJ2-1; 8 nucleotides agree with TRBD2. From germline, CDR1 is SNHLY and CDR2 FYNNEI. This CDR3 is built from 13 residues. CDR3 DNA: TGCATGACTAGCGAAAGATCCTACAATGAGCAGTTCTTC. It specifies CMTSERSYNEQFF.

The V call is TRBV19, the J call TRBJ2-1, with a weak D call TRBD2 (6 bases). V was pared by 1 base and J by 2 bases, with 9 bases between. The CDR3 is 15 residues long. Germline V gene sequence: CDR1 LNHDA, CDR2 SQIVND (reference sequence). CDR3 coding DNA: TGTGCCAGTAGTATAGTACTAGCAGCCTACAATGAGCAGTTCTTC. Protein product: CASSIVLAAYNEQFF.

This clone was seen at least ten times. CDR3 residues: CASSVEQTGNTDTQYF. In nucleotides, the CDR3 is TGTGCCAGCAGCGTAGAACAGACAGGGAACACAGATACGCAGTATTTT. The chain combines TRBV9 with TRBJ2-3; 7 bases are shared with TRBD1. Germline-derived CDR1 and CDR2 are SGDLS and YYNGEE. V shed 0 bases, J shed 2 bases, and the junction held 6 bases outside the gene matches. The CDR3 contains 16 residues.

Here the CDR3 DNA reads TGTGCCAGCAGTTATTCCGAGAGCCTAATCTCCTACAATGAGCAGTTCTTC. Translation: CASSYSESLISYNEQFF. The chain recombines TRBV6-2 or TRBV6-3 with TRBJ2-1, with D unresolved. Germline V gene lookup returns CDR1 MNHEY and CDR2 SVGEGT. This CDR3 spans 17 amino acids. Trimming left V 3 bases short and J 0 bases short, with 15 bases between.